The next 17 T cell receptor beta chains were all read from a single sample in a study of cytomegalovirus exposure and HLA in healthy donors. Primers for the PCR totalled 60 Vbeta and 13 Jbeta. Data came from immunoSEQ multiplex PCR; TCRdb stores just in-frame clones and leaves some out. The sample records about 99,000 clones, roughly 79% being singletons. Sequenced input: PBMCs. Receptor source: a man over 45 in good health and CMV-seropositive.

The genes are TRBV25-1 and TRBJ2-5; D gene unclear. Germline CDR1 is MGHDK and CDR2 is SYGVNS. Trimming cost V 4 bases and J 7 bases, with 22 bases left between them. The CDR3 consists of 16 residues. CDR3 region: CASSVSRVKWCGTQYF. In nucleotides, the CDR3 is TGTGCCAGCAGTGTTTCCCGGGTCAAGTGGTGTGGGACCCAGTACTTC.

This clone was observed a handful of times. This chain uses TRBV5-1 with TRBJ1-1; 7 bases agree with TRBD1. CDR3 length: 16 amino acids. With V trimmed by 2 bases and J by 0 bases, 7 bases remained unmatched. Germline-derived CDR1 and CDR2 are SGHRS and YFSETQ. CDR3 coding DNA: TGCGCCAGCAGCTTATGGACAGGTTTAATGAACACTGAAGCTTTCTTT. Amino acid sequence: CASSLWTGLMNTEAFF.

Written as DNA, the CDR3 is TGTGCCTGGAGCTCAGGGGCGAAAGATCAGCCCCAGCATTTT. It translates to CAWSSGAKDQPQHF. V usage is TRBV30 and J usage is TRBJ1-5; TRBD1 is a possible D gene (6 bases). Germline CDR1 and CDR2: GTSNPN and SVGIG (reference sequence). The CDR3 loop spans 14 amino acids. V shed 3 bases and J shed 5 bases, with 14 bases lying between them.

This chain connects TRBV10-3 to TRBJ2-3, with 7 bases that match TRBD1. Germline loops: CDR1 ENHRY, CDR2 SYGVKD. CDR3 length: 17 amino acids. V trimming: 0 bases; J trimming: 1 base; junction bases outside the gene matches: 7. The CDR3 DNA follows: TGTGCCATCAGTGAGTCCGACAGGGCCTTCGGCACAGATACGCAGTATTTT. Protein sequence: CAISESDRAFGTDTQYF.

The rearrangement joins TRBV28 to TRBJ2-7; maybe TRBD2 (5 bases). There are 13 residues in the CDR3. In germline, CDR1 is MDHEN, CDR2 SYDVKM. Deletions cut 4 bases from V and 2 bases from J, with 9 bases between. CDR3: CASSSPGTYEQYF. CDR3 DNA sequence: TGTGCCAGCAGTTCACCGGGAACCTACGAGCAGTACTTC.

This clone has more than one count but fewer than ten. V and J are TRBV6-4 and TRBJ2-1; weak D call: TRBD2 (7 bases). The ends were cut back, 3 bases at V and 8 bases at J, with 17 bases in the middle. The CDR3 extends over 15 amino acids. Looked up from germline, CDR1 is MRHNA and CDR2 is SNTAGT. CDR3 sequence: CASSEGGDGSDEQFF. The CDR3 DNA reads TGTGCCAGCAGTGAAGGGGGGGACGGTTCGGATGAGCAGTTCTTC.

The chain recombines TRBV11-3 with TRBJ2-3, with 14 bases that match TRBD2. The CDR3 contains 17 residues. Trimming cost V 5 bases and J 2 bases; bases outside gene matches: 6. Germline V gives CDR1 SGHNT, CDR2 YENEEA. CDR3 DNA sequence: TGTGCCAGCAGCCCAGGGACTAGCGGGAGAGCCACAGATACGCAGTATTTT. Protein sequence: CASSPGTSGRATDTQYF.

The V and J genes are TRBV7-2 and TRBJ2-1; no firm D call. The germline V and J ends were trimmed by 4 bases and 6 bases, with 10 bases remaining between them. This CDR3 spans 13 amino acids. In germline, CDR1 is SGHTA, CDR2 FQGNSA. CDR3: CASSSPVGNEQFF. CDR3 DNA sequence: TGTGCCAGCAGCTCTCCTGTCGGCAATGAGCAGTTCTTC.

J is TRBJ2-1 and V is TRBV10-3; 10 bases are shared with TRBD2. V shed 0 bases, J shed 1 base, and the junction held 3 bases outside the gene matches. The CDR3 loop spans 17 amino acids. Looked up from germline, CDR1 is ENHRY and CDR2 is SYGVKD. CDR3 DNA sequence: TGTGCCATCAGTGAGTCTGGACTAGCGGTTTCCTACAATGAGCAGTTCTTC. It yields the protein CAISESGLAVSYNEQFF.

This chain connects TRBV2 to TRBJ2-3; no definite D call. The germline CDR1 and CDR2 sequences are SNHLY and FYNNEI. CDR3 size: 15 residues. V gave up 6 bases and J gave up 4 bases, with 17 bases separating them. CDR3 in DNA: TGTGCCAGCAGACATCCAGGTGTGGGCGCAGATACGCAGTATTTT. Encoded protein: CASRHPGVGADTQYF.

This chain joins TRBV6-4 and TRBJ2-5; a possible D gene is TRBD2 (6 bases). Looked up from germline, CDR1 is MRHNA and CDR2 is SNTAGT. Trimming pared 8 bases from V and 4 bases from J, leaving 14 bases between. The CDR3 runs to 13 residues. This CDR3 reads CASGGRGGETQYF. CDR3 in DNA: TGTGCCAGCGGAGGGCGTGGGGGAGAGACCCAGTACTTC.

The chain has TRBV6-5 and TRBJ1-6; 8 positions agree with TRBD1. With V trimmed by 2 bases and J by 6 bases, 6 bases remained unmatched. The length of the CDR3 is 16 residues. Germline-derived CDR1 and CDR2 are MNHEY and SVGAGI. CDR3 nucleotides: TGTGCCAGCAGTTACGCCCGGACAGGGATTAATTCACCCCTCCACTTT. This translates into CASSYARTGINSPLHF.

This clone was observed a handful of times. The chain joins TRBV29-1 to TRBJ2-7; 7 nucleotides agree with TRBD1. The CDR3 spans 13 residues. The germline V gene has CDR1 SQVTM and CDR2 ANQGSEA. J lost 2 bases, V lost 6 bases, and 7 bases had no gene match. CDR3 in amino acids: CSVVDRTAYEQYF. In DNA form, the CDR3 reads TGCAGCGTCGTGGACAGGACGGCCTACGAGCAGTACTTC.

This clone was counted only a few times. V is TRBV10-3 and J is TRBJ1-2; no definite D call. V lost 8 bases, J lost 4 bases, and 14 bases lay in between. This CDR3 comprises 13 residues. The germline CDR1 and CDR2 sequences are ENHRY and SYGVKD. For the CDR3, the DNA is TGTGCCATCGGAGGCCGCCGCAGCTATGGCTACACCTTC. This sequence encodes CAIGGRRSYGYTF.

The DNA of the CDR3 is TGTGCCAGCTCACCGACTAGCGGGAGGCTCCCAGATACGCAGTATTTT. Translating gives CASSPTSGRLPDTQYF. The rearrangement uses TRBV18 and TRBJ2-3; TRBD2 matches at 13 bases. J gave up 4 bases and V 3 bases, and 4 bases lay outside the gene matches. Germline CDR1 KGHSH, CDR2 LQKENI. The CDR3 has 16 amino acids.

CDR3 sequence: CASSLYRGGNEQYF. CDR3 DNA sequence: TGTGCCAGCAGTTTATACAGGGGGGGAAACGAGCAGTACTTC. J is TRBJ2-7 and V is TRBV27, with TRBD1 as a possible D gene (8 bases). Germline V lookup: CDR1 MNHEY, CDR2 SMNVEV (reference sequence). V was trimmed by 1 base and J by 5 bases, leaving 12 bases between them. The CDR3 loop spans 14 amino acids.

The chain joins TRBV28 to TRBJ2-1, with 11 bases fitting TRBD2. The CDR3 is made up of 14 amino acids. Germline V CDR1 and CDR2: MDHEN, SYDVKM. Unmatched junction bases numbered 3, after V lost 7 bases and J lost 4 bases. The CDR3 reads CASMTSGIYNEQFF. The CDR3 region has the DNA TGTGCCAGCATGACTAGCGGGATTTACAATGAGCAGTTCTTC.